This is a list of T cell receptor beta chains from one sample in a study of long-term antiretroviral therapy in people with HIV. Generated by immunoSEQ multiplex PCR, the TCRdb table keeps only in-frame clones and is missing some. The table records some 19,000 clones, 79% of them present only once. The sequenced sample was unsorted PBMCs, obtained 4.1 years after starting antiretroviral therapy. These receptors all come from a woman in her forties with HIV. Both conserved end residues are part of each CDR3. D genes are given only for firm matches. Not every row has a clone size; where given, it reads once, few, many or a size class.

abundance	j_gene	v_gene	d_gene	CDR3nt	CDR3aa
NA	TRBJ2-3	TRBV7-8	TRBD2	TGTGCCAGCAGCTTTGGGCTAGCGGGAGGGTTGAGAAGCACAGATACGCAGTATTTT	CASSFGLAGGLRSTDTQYF
few	TRBJ2-7	TRBV7-9	TRBD1	TGTGCCAGCAGTTATACCGGGACAGGCGTCGGCGAGCAGTACTTC	CASSYTGTGVGEQYF
NA	TRBJ1-3	TRBV4-1	NA	TGCGCCAGTTGTAGGGGGAGAATGTCTGGAAACACCATATATTTT	CASCRGRMSGNTIYF
NA	TRBJ2-7	TRBV4-1	TRBD1	TGCGCCAGCAGCCAAGAAAGGACAGGGGCGAACGAGCAGTACTTC	CASSQERTGANEQYF
once	TRBJ1-1	TRBV6-6	NA	TGTGCCAGCAGTTACTCGCTCATGAACACTGAAGCTTTCTTT	CASSYSLMNTEAFF
few	TRBJ1-5	TRBV6-5	TRBD1	TGTGCCAGCAGGACAGGGATGGGCAATCAGCCCCAGCATTTT	CASRTGMGNQPQHF
NA	TRBJ2-7	TRBV6-1	NA	TGTGCCAGCACCCCGGTTAGGGACTTGGCCTACGAGCAGTACTTC	CASTPVRDLAYEQYF
NA	TRBJ1-1	TRBV27	TRBD1	TGTGCCAGCAGTTTATCGTGGGACAGGAACACTGAAGCTTTCTTT	CASSLSWDRNTEAFF
NA	TRBJ1-3	TRBV14	NA	TGTGCCAGCAGCCAAGGAAACACCATATATTTT	CASSQGNTIYF
NA	TRBJ1-1	TRBV7-8	TRBD1	TGTGCCAGCAGGGCTACAGGGGGCATAGGAACTGAAGCTTTCTTT	CASRATGGIGTEAFF
NA	TRBJ2-1	TRBV7-2	NA	TGTGCCAGCAGCCTAGGGGCCGGGAATGAGCAGTTCTTC	CASSLGAGNEQFF
NA	TRBJ2-5	TRBV5-1	TRBD2	TGCGCCAGCAGCCCCGGGACTAGCGGGAGGCAGTGGGAGACCCAGTACTTC	CASSPGTSGRQWETQYF
NA	TRBJ1-1	TRBV18	NA	TGTGCCAGCTCACCCTTTCAGGCCGACCCCTTCATGAACACTGAAGCTTTCTTT	CASSPFQADPFMNTEAFF
NA	TRBJ2-7	TRBV6-5	NA	TGTGCCAGTCGTAAGGACCCCTACGAGCAGTACTTC	CASRKDPYEQYF
NA	TRBJ2-1	TRBV19	NA	TGTGCCAGTAGTATGGCAGGGGTGAGGGTTTTCTACAATGAGCAGTTCTTC	CASSMAGVRVFYNEQFF
NA	TRBJ1-2	TRBV2	TRBD1	TGTGCCAGCAATGGACAGGGGGCGTATGGCTACACCTTC	CASNGQGAYGYTF
NA	TRBJ1-4	TRBV5-1	NA	TGCGCCAGCAGCCTGGGACCGGGGGATGAAAAACTGTTTTTT	CASSLGPGDEKLFF
NA	TRBJ2-3	TRBV30	NA	TGTGCCTGGACTCCTGTGACAGATACGCAGTATTTT	CAWTPVTDTQYF
once	TRBJ1-5	TRBV6-4	NA	TGTGCCAGCAGTGACTGGAAAGGGGGTGAAACCAATCAGCCCCAGCATTTT	CASSDWKGGETNQPQHF
NA	TRBJ1-1	TRBV7-9	NA	TGTGCCAGCAGCTTAGGGTTCGGTCAGCTCCGAGCCTCTGAAGCTTTCTTT	CASSLGFGQLRASEAFF
few	TRBJ1-3	TRBV2	NA	TGTGCCAGCGGGAAAGGGCTTAGCACCATATATTTT	CASGKGLSTIYF
NA	TRBJ2-4	TRBV6-8	NA	TGTGCCAGCACCTATAAGGTGGATTGGAGGCTAGCCAAAAACATTCAGTACTTC	CASTYKVDWRLAKNIQYF
NA	TRBJ2-3	TRBV5-1	TRBD2	TGCGCCAGCAGCTTGGAACTAGCGGGATCAGATACGCAGTATTTT	CASSLELAGSDTQYF
NA	TRBJ1-1	TRBV7-6	TRBD1	TGTGCCAGCAGCTCACAGGGGGCGCAAGGGACTGAAGCTTTCTTT	CASSSQGAQGTEAFF
NA	TRBJ2-3	TRBV7-2	TRBD2	TGTGCCAGCAGCTTAAGCGGGAGCGGCACAGATACGCAGTATTTT	CASSLSGSGTDTQYF
NA	TRBJ2-7	TRBV6-5	NA	TGTGCCAGCAGTTACGCTCCCACCTACGAGCAGTACTTC	CASSYAPTYEQYF
NA	TRBJ2-7	TRBV10-3	NA	TGTGCCATCCAGACCGGGACCCAGAGCTACGAGCAGTACTTC	CAIQTGTQSYEQYF
NA	TRBJ1-1	TRBV7-9	NA	TGTGCCAGCCGCCGGGGGGAGACTGAAGCTTTCTTT	CASRRGETEAFF
NA	TRBJ2-1	TRBV6-6	NA	TGTGCCAGCAGTTACGATGAGCAGTTCTTC	CASSYDEQFF
NA	TRBJ2-5	TRBV5-4	NA	TGTGCCAGCAGCCCTGGACAGGGAGGGGAGACCCAGTACTTC	CASSPGQGGETQYF
NA	TRBJ2-4	TRBV7-6	TRBD1	TGTGCCAGCAGCCCAGGGCCCGGGACAGAAAACATTCAGTACTTC	CASSPGPGTENIQYF
NA	TRBJ1-2	TRBV6-5	NA	TGTGCCAGCAGGGATGACAGGCGAGCTCAGGGCTACACCTTC	CASRDDRRAQGYTF
NA	TRBJ2-7	TRBV5-8	NA	TGTGCCAGCAGCCAGGAGTTCGGCCTGGCAGGGTCGGACGAGCAGTACTTC	CASSQEFGLAGSDEQYF
NA	TRBJ2-5	TRBV10-3	TRBD2	TGTGCCAACCAGCGGGGCCGTGGAGAGACCCAGTACTTC	CANQRGRGETQYF
NA	TRBJ2-1	TRBV10-3	NA	TGTGCCATCAGTGAAACCTTTACCGACAATGAGCAGTTCTTC	CAISETFTDNEQFF
NA	TRBJ1-1	TRBV2	NA	TGTGCCAGCACCGGTCGGCTCTTCACTGAAGCTTTCTTT	CASTGRLFTEAFF